The source of this T cell receptor beta chain is a study of blood T cell repertoires in COVID-19. As for the study in general: Sites in the United States, Italy and Spain provided acute and convalescent COVID-19 samples. T cells, B-cell-depleted T cells, or PBMCs supplied cDNA or gDNA.

Measured with immunoSEQ multiplex PCR; TCRdb has only the in-frame clones, and not every one. Of hundreds of thousands of clones detected, about 90% appear once; the ten largest clones hold about 1.7%. Participants came from fewer than 25 US areas, aged about 18 to 89 years. V was cut by 0 bases and J by 7 bases, with 7 bases left in between. CDR3 length equals 12 residues. Per the germline V gene, CDR1 is SGHNT and CDR2 is YYREEE (reference sequence). V gene TRBV5-4 combines with J gene TRBJ1-1; D is unclear. The sample consisted of PBMCs or T cells enriched from blood (not recorded which). The TCR comes from a woman aged 18-35 years with acute COVID-19. Written as DNA, the CDR3 is TGTGCCAGCAGCTTGGCGGAGAGTGAAGCTTTCTTT. This encodes CASSLAESEAFF.